A selection of T cell receptor beta chains follows, all from one sample in a study of a mutant IDH1 vaccine in newly diagnosed glioma. Generated by immunoSEQ multiplex PCR, the TCRdb table keeps only in-frame clones and is missing some. This sample carries around 54,000 clones, roughly 80% of them seen once, and the ten largest clones take roughly 19%. Sequenced here: PBMCs, sampled from a glioma patient treated with radiotherapy, temozolomide or both. The source of these receptors is a man aged 18 to 30 with glioma. Each CDR3 is given with its conserved first and last residue. The D gene is left open where the match is weak. The size entry is marked missing in some rows and otherwise reads once, few, many or a size class.

cdr3_nt: TGTGCCAGTAGTGGACAGGGTACCGTAAACTATGGCTACACCTTC
cdr3_aa: CASSGQGTVNYGYTF
d_call: TRBD1
clone_size: .
v_call: TRBV19
j_call: TRBJ1-2

cdr3_nt: TGTGCCAGCTCACTCACGAGTAGCACAGATACGCAGTATTTT
cdr3_aa: CASSLTSSTDTQYF
d_call: .
clone_size: once
v_call: TRBV18
j_call: TRBJ2-3

cdr3_nt: TGTGCCAGCAGTTTATCTAGGGGCCACAGGGGCGGCTACACCTTC
cdr3_aa: CASSLSRGHRGGYTF
d_call: TRBD1
clone_size: .
v_call: TRBV27
j_call: TRBJ1-2

cdr3_nt: TGTGCCAGCAGTGCCCGGTCTTATAATGAAAAACTGTTTTTT
cdr3_aa: CASSARSYNEKLFF
d_call: .
clone_size: .
v_call: TRBV6-1
j_call: TRBJ1-4

cdr3_nt: TGTGCCAGCAGCTTACTCCCTATTCTAGGAATCAGCTCCTACGAGCAGTACTTC
cdr3_aa: CASSLLPILGISSYEQYF
d_call: .
clone_size: .
v_call: TRBV7-2
j_call: TRBJ2-7

cdr3_nt: TGCAGTGCAACTGGGACTAGCGAACAGTACTTC
cdr3_aa: CSATGTSEQYF
d_call: TRBD2
clone_size: .
v_call: TRBV20-1
j_call: TRBJ2-7

cdr3_nt: TGTGCCAGCAGGGACCAGGGAACGACTGAAGCTTTCTTT
cdr3_aa: CASRDQGTTEAFF
d_call: .
clone_size: few
v_call: TRBV25-1
j_call: TRBJ1-1

cdr3_nt: TGTGCCAGCAACGCACAGGGGCCAGGGAACTATGGCTACACCTTC
cdr3_aa: CASNAQGPGNYGYTF
d_call: TRBD1
clone_size: .
v_call: TRBV7-9
j_call: TRBJ1-2

cdr3_nt: TGTGCCAGCAGCCCCCGAGAGCTTCTGAACACTGAAGCTTTCTTT
cdr3_aa: CASSPRELLNTEAFF
d_call: .
clone_size: .
v_call: TRBV7-2
j_call: TRBJ1-1

cdr3_nt: TGTGCCACCAGCAGAGACGGTCGGGATTCAGCTTTCTTT
cdr3_aa: CATSRDGRDSAFF
d_call: .
clone_size: few
v_call: TRBV15
j_call: TRBJ1-1

cdr3_nt: TGTGCCAGCAGTTTCGGACAGGGGATTATGGGGGAGCTGTTTTTT
cdr3_aa: CASSFGQGIMGELFF
d_call: TRBD1
clone_size: once
v_call: TRBV28
j_call: TRBJ2-2

cdr3_nt: TGTGCCATGGGTGGGGGGGATTACTACGAGCAGTACTTC
cdr3_aa: CAMGGGDYYEQYF
d_call: TRBD2
clone_size: .
v_call: TRBV10-3
j_call: TRBJ2-7

cdr3_nt: TGTGCCAGCAGCTTAGTTAGCGTGCGGAGCTCCTACGAGCAGTACTTC
cdr3_aa: CASSLVSVRSSYEQYF
d_call: .
clone_size: once
v_call: TRBV7-2
j_call: TRBJ2-7

cdr3_nt: TGTGCCAGCAGCTTTGGTCGCCCGAACACTGAAGCTTTCTTT
cdr3_aa: CASSFGRPNTEAFF
d_call: .
clone_size: .
v_call: TRBV25-1
j_call: TRBJ1-1

cdr3_nt: TGTGCCAGTAGTATTGGGCTCGGGACTAATGAAAAACTGTTTTTT
cdr3_aa: CASSIGLGTNEKLFF
d_call: .
clone_size: .
v_call: TRBV19
j_call: TRBJ1-4

cdr3_nt: TGTGCCACCTGTCCGACGGGTACCTACGAGCAGTACTTC
cdr3_aa: CATCPTGTYEQYF
d_call: .
clone_size: .
v_call: TRBV25-1
j_call: TRBJ2-7

cdr3_nt: TGTGCCAGCAGCTCACTAGCGGGGATAAGCTACGAGCAGTACTTC
cdr3_aa: CASSSLAGISYEQYF
d_call: TRBD2
clone_size: .
v_call: TRBV7-2
j_call: TRBJ2-7

cdr3_nt: TGTGCCAGCAGCTCCAAAGACCGAATGAACACTGAAGCTTTCTTT
cdr3_aa: CASSSKDRMNTEAFF
d_call: .
clone_size: few
v_call: TRBV7-9
j_call: TRBJ1-1

cdr3_nt: TGCGCCAGCAGCTTGGATTGGCAGGGGAACGAGCAGTACTTC
cdr3_aa: CASSLDWQGNEQYF
d_call: .
clone_size: .
v_call: TRBV5-1
j_call: TRBJ2-7

cdr3_nt: TGCAGCGTTCCCGGGACAGGGGATCAGCCCCAGCATTTT
cdr3_aa: CSVPGTGDQPQHF
d_call: TRBD1
clone_size: once
v_call: TRBV29-1
j_call: TRBJ1-5

cdr3_nt: TGTGCCAGCAGTTTGCCCCCCTACGAGCAGTACTTC
cdr3_aa: CASSLPPYEQYF
d_call: .
clone_size: .
v_call: TRBV27
j_call: TRBJ2-7

cdr3_nt: TGTGCCATCAGTGACTCAACTGGCTACACCTTC
cdr3_aa: CAISDSTGYTF
d_call: .
clone_size: once
v_call: TRBV10-3
j_call: TRBJ1-2

cdr3_nt: TGCGCCAGCAGCTTGCAGGGAAGCACAGATACGCAGTATTTT
cdr3_aa: CASSLQGSTDTQYF
d_call: .
clone_size: .
v_call: TRBV5-1
j_call: TRBJ2-3

cdr3_nt: TGCGCCAGCGGGCCGGACTATGGCTACACCTTC
cdr3_aa: CASGPDYGYTF
d_call: .
clone_size: .
v_call: TRBV5-1
j_call: TRBJ1-2

cdr3_nt: TGTGCCTGGAGACGACAGGGCCCCAATCAGCCCCAGCATTTT
cdr3_aa: CAWRRQGPNQPQHF
d_call: TRBD1
clone_size: .
v_call: TRBV30
j_call: TRBJ1-5

cdr3_nt: TGTGCCTGGAGGCAAAGGGCCAGGGGGCTTACTGAAGCTTTCTTT
cdr3_aa: CAWRQRARGLTEAFF
d_call: TRBD1
clone_size: .
v_call: TRBV30
j_call: TRBJ1-1

cdr3_nt: TGTGCCAGCAGTGGCTCGACAGGGCGAGGGAGCAATCAGCCCCAGCATTTT
cdr3_aa: CASSGSTGRGSNQPQHF
d_call: TRBD1
clone_size: .
v_call: TRBV6-1
j_call: TRBJ1-5

cdr3_nt: TGTGCCAGCAGCATATGGGGACGGGACACTGAAGCTTTCTTT
cdr3_aa: CASSIWGRDTEAFF
d_call: .
clone_size: few
v_call: TRBV5-6
j_call: TRBJ1-1

cdr3_nt: TGTGCCTGGAGTGGGACAGACCGAGGGACCCAGTACTTC
cdr3_aa: CAWSGTDRGTQYF
d_call: .
clone_size: .
v_call: TRBV30
j_call: TRBJ2-5

cdr3_nt: TGTGCCAGCAGCCCGACAGGGTCCTCCTACGAGCAGTACTTC
cdr3_aa: CASSPTGSSYEQYF
d_call: TRBD1
clone_size: .
v_call: TRBV7-9
j_call: TRBJ2-7

cdr3_nt: TGTGCCTGGAGTGTACCGTCAGATACGCAGTATTTT
cdr3_aa: CAWSVPSDTQYF
d_call: .
clone_size: .
v_call: TRBV30
j_call: TRBJ2-3

cdr3_nt: TGTGCCAGCAGTTCCGGGACAGGGATCTACGAGCAGTACTTC
cdr3_aa: CASSSGTGIYEQYF
d_call: TRBD1
clone_size: .
v_call: TRBV25-1
j_call: TRBJ2-7

cdr3_nt: TGCAGCGTACCGGGACACTACACCTTC
cdr3_aa: CSVPGHYTF
d_call: .
clone_size: .
v_call: TRBV29-1
j_call: TRBJ1-2

cdr3_nt: TGTGCCAGCAGTTTATTCGGACAGGGTGGGAACGAGCAGTACTTC
cdr3_aa: CASSLFGQGGNEQYF
d_call: TRBD1
clone_size: once
v_call: TRBV6-5
j_call: TRBJ2-7

cdr3_nt: TGTGCCAGCAGTTTTACAGGGGGCTATGGCTACACCTTC
cdr3_aa: CASSFTGGYGYTF
d_call: TRBD1
clone_size: .
v_call: TRBV28
j_call: TRBJ1-2

cdr3_nt: TGTGCCAGCAGCTTCCCGGACAGCATGAACACTGAAGCTTTCTTT
cdr3_aa: CASSFPDSMNTEAFF
d_call: .
clone_size: .
v_call: TRBV7-9
j_call: TRBJ1-1

cdr3_nt: TGTGCCAGCAGTTACCCGGGACAGGCCTACGAGCAGTACTTC
cdr3_aa: CASSYPGQAYEQYF
d_call: TRBD1
clone_size: .
v_call: TRBV6-6
j_call: TRBJ2-7